A single sample gave rise to the 15 T cell receptor beta chains below, sequenced in a study of Ad26.COV2.S vaccination and SARS-CoV-2 variants (dated by TCRdb to about 2021). Libraries were prepared through the immunoSEQ multiplex PCR assay. TCRdb took over this immuneACCESS table, retaining in-frame rearrangements with V and J assigned. Such tables are incomplete; in checked studies, under half of the missing clones stem from an unresolved V gene, and the remainder is unexplained. This sample has roughly 100,000 clones in its table, and about 78% of those were observed once. Roughly 17% of the sample is held by the ten biggest clonotypes. The time point label for this specimen denotes: individuals recovered from natural SARS-CoV-2 infection. The source was peripheral blood, collected after recovery from COVID-19. All receptors derive from a human donor who had recovered from COVID-19.

This sequence joins TRBV14 and TRBJ2-3; unclear D gene. Per germline, CDR1 SGHDN and CDR2 FVKESK. Trimming pared 6 bases from V and 0 bases from J, leaving 13 bases between. This CDR3 has 15 amino acids. CDR3 DNA: TGTGCCAGCAGGCCTCTGGCTACTAGCACAGATACGCAGTATTTT. It translates to CASRPLATSTDTQYF.

This rearrangement joins TRBV24-1 to TRBJ1-6, with D hard to call. The CDR3 length is 15 residues. Looked up from germline, CDR1 is KGHDR and CDR2 is SFDVKD. Between the trimmed V and J ends, which lost 4 bases and 9 bases, there was a span of 15 bases. The CDR3 nucleotides read TGTGCCACCAGTGAAGGCCGTAGGGTGGGTTCACCCCTCCACTTT. This encodes CATSEGRRVGSPLHF.

This clone was detected only a few times. This chain joins TRBV10-1 and TRBJ1-1; weak D call: TRBD1 (5 bases). In germline, CDR1 is WNHNN, CDR2 SYGVQD (reference sequence). The CDR3 extends over 16 amino acids. Trimming cost V 0 bases and J 5 bases, with 16 bases left between them. The CDR3 nucleotides are TGCGCCAGCAGTGAGTCTGGACATGGGCTGAGGACTGAAGCTTTCTTT. Residues: CASSESGHGLRTEAFF.

This rearrangement joins TRBV2 to TRBJ1-4, with a tentative D call TRBD1 (5 bases). This CDR3 is 14 amino acids long. In germline, CDR1 is SNHLY, CDR2 FYNNEI. V lost 5 bases and J lost 4, with 11 bases in between. In nucleotides, the CDR3 is TGTGCCAGCAGTTCCACAGGATATAATGAAAAACTGTTTTTT. Translated: CASSSTGYNEKLFF.

The chain has TRBV10-3 and TRBJ2-3; possibly TRBD1 for D (8 bases). Between the trimmed V and J ends, which lost 4 bases and 1 base, there was a span of 12 bases. CDR1 ENHRY and CDR2 SYGVKD come from the germline V gene. The CDR3 is 15 amino acids. The CDR3 region is CAISAGGQGTDTQYF. The CDR3 DNA reads TGTGCCATCAGTGCGGGGGGACAGGGCACAGATACGCAGTATTTT.

The chain employs TRBV7-6 and TRBJ2-1; D possibly matches TRBD1 or TRBD2 (5 bases each). Trimming took off 0 bases at V and 0 bases at J, with 9 bases between the two ends. CDR3 length: 16 residues. Germline lookup yields CDR1 SGHVS and CDR2 FNYEAQ. The CDR3 here is CASSLAGRRSYNEQFF. DNA of the CDR3: TGTGCCAGCAGCTTAGCGGGACGCCGCTCCTACAATGAGCAGTTCTTC.

This rearrangement joins TRBV7-9 to TRBJ1-5; TRBD1 matches 7 bases. The CDR3 is made up of 17 amino acids. Germline V lookup: CDR1 SEHNR, CDR2 FQNEAQ (reference sequence). With V trimmed by 6 bases and J by 0 bases, 11 bases remained unmatched. CDR3 region: CASSPGRGLNSNQPQHF. CDR3 in DNA: TGTGCCAGCAGTCCCGGCAGGGGGTTGAATAGCAATCAGCCCCAGCATTTT.

J is TRBJ2-3 and V is TRBV27; no firm D call. This CDR3 comprises 13 residues. Germline assignment: CDR1 MNHEY and CDR2 SMNVEV (reference sequence). V lost 4 bases and J 3 bases, leaving 8 bases between the germline ends. Here the CDR3 reads CASSSPRTDTQYF. CDR3 nucleotides: TGTGCCAGCAGTTCACCCAGGACAGATACGCAGTATTTT.

J is TRBJ2-1 and V is TRBV21-1; no check of the table's D call, TRBD1, against the DNA was made. TRBV21-1 is given as a pseudogene. This CDR3 has 20 residues. CDR3 nucleotide sequence: TGTGCCAGCAGCAACCAGGGTACGTATAACATTGTGGGGACAGTGTCCGAGCAGTTCTTC. It codes for CASSNQGTYNIVGTVSEQFF.

The chain links TRBV5-1 to TRBJ2-6; D is unresolved. The V end lost 4 bases, the J end lost 1 base, and 12 bases lay between the germline ends. The CDR3 runs 16 residues. CDR1 SGHRS and CDR2 YFSETQ come from the germline V gene. CDR3 bases: TGCGCCAGCAGCGGGCGGATAGGGTCTGGGGCCAACGTCCTGACTTTC. This encodes CASSGRIGSGANVLTF.

The rearrangement uses TRBV12-5 and TRBJ2-7; 7 nucleotides agree with TRBD2. This CDR3 has 14 residues. Looked up from germline, CDR1 is LGHNT and CDR2 is FRNRAP. The V segment lost 6 bases and the J segment 1 base; nucleotides outside the gene matches: 6. The CDR3 reads CASGREEKSYEQYF. The CDR3 DNA sequence: TGTGCTAGTGGACGGGAGGAGAAATCCTACGAGCAGTACTTC.

V gene TRBV6-6 combines with J gene TRBJ2-5; 9 bases fit TRBD1. The junction had 10 bases not matched to a gene; V was cut back by 6 bases and J by 5 bases. This CDR3 is 15 amino acids long. In germline, CDR1 is MNHNY, CDR2 SVGAGI (reference sequence). CDR3 DNA: TGTGCCAGCAGGGGGACAGGGCAGAGTGGGGAGACCCAGTACTTC. Translated, it gives CASRGTGQSGETQYF.

The rearrangement joins TRBV7-9 to TRBJ2-5; TRBD1 aligns across 8 bases. The junction had 9 bases not matched to a gene; V was cut back by 5 bases and J by 4 bases. Germline-derived CDR1 and CDR2 are SEHNR and FQNEAQ (reference sequence). The CDR3 is 15 residues long. This CDR3 is CASSHYPTGGETQYF. The CDR3 nucleotides read TGTGCCAGCAGCCACTACCCTACAGGGGGAGAGACCCAGTACTTC.

This chain connects TRBV3-1 (or the pseudogene TRBV3-2) to TRBJ2-1; D possibly corresponds to TRBD2 (6 bases). V was trimmed by 1 base and J by 1 base, leaving 8 bases between them. CDR1 LGHDT and CDR2 YNNKEL come from the germline V gene (reference sequence). The CDR3 extends over 15 amino acids. CDR3 DNA: TGTGCCAGCAGCCAAGGGGGGACTTCCTACAATGAGCAGTTCTTC. Translating it yields CASSQGGTSYNEQFF.

This clone was seen a few times. The rearrangement uses TRBV6-1 and TRBJ1-4; D may be TRBD1 (6 bases). Between the trimmed V and J ends, which lost 2 bases and 7 bases, there was a span of 11 bases. The CDR3 sequence is 14 residues long. Germline CDR1 is MNHNS and CDR2 is SASEGT. CDR3 region: CASSESGVGEKLFF. CDR3 bases: TGTGCCAGCAGTGAATCAGGGGTCGGTGAAAAACTGTTTTTT.